This passage covers 28 T cell receptor beta chains from one sample sequenced in a study of shared clonotypes between healthy human individuals. The assay was immunoSEQ multiplex PCR, and TCRdb's table has in-frame clones only and misses some. This repertoire shows about 650,000 clones, around 95% found once; its top ten account for 0.11%. Naivety among CD8 cells was defined by CD45RO negativity and positive CCR7 selection, thereby excluding terminally differentiated effector memory CD45RA+ cells. The material sequenced was naive CD8+ T cells sorted from blood. Receptors originate from a woman in her 30s in good health.

V and J are TRBV4-1 and TRBJ1-1; TRBD1 is a possible D gene (6 bases). The CDR3 is 14 residues long. V lost 4 bases and J lost 1, with 10 bases in between. Germline CDR1 is MGHRA and CDR2 is YSYEKL. The CDR3 sequence: CASSPTGPNTEAFF. CDR3 nucleotides: TGCGCCAGCAGCCCCACAGGGCCGAACACTGAAGCTTTCTTT.

The chain recombines TRBV29-1 with TRBJ2-7; 8 bases match TRBD1. V lost 1 base to trimming and J lost 7 bases; unmatched junction nucleotides: 3. This CDR3 comprises 12 residues. Germline lookup yields CDR1 SQVTM and CDR2 ANQGSEA. The DNA of the CDR3 is TGCAGCGTTGAAGGGGACAGGCGGGAGCAGTACTTC. Amino acids: CSVEGDRREQYF.

This chain links TRBV19 with TRBJ2-7; D gene unclear. The germline V gene encodes CDR1 LNHDA and CDR2 SQIVND (reference sequence). Between the trimmed V and J ends, which lost 6 bases and 5 bases, there was a span of 14 bases. The length of the CDR3 is 13 residues. The CDR3 reads CASSNRGSDEQYF. In nucleotides, the CDR3 is TGTGCCAGTAGCAATCGTGGGTCTGACGAGCAGTACTTC.

This clone was seen once. This rearrangement joins TRBV27 to TRBJ2-4; 7 bases line up with TRBD2. J lost 1 base, V lost 10 bases, and 16 bases had no gene match. Germline CDR1 and CDR2: MNHEY and SMNVEV (reference sequence). This CDR3 comprises 17 residues. The CDR3 bases are TGTGCCACTTCATCCCTGGCGGGAGAGTGGGCCAAAAACATTCAGTACTTC. Encoded protein: CATSSLAGEWAKNIQYF.

V gene TRBV11-2 combines with J gene TRBJ1-4; tentative D call: TRBD1 (6 bases). Germline loops: CDR1 SGHAT, CDR2 FQNNGV. CDR3 size: 16 residues. Trimming pared 0 bases from V and 7 bases from J, leaving 15 bases between. The DNA of the CDR3 is TGTGCCAGCAGCTTAGAATGGGGGGCCGGCAGTGAAAAACTGTTTTTT. This translates into CASSLEWGAGSEKLFF.

The chain recombines TRBV5-4 with TRBJ2-7; D is unresolved. The CDR3 runs 13 residues. With 0 bases removed from V and 5 bases from J, the gap between germline ends came to 9 bases. Per the germline V gene, CDR1 is SGHNT and CDR2 is YYREEE (reference sequence). CDR3 residues: CASSLEGLNEQYF. Written as DNA, the CDR3 is TGTGCCAGCAGCTTGGAAGGTCTTAACGAGCAGTACTTC. Combining the CDR3 with reference TRBV5-4 and TRBJ2-7 gives the whole variable domain ETGVTQSPTHLIKTRGQQVTLRCSSQSGHNTVSWYQQALGQGPQFIFQYYREEENGRGNFPPRFSGLQFPNYSSELNVNALELDDSALYLCASSLEGLNEQYFGPGTRLTVT.

CDR3 region: CASSLRDAHEQYF. DNA for the CDR3: TGTGCCAGCAGTCTTCGTGACGCCCACGAGCAGTACTTC. The gene calls are TRBV27 and TRBJ2-7; D is uncertain. Germline-derived CDR1 and CDR2 are MNHEY and SMNVEV (reference sequence). This CDR3 is built from 13 residues. V lost 5 bases and J 5 bases, leaving 13 bases between the germline ends.

The V gene is TRBV9, the J gene TRBJ2-3; maybe TRBD2 (5 bases). The CDR3 totals 15 residues. Per the germline V gene, CDR1 is SGDLS and CDR2 is YYNGEE. V dropped 2 bases and J dropped 2 bases, with 12 bases sitting between them. The CDR3 nucleotides are TGTGCCAGCAGCGTTGGTAGCGTGAACACAGATACGCAGTATTTT. This translates into CASSVGSVNTDTQYF.

The chain couples TRBV30 to TRBJ1-4; D is unclear. Germline V lookup: CDR1 GTSNPN, CDR2 SVGIG (reference sequence). This CDR3 has 14 residues. V was cut by 2 bases and J by 2 bases, with 9 bases left in between. CDR3 in DNA: TGTGCCTGGAGTAACCTGGGGACTAATGAAAAACTGTTTTTT. It specifies CAWSNLGTNEKLFF.

V and J are TRBV11-2 and TRBJ2-3, with a tentative D call TRBD2 (5 bases). V was cut by 7 bases and J by 2 bases, with 16 bases left in between. Germline V gives CDR1 SGHAT, CDR2 FQNNGV. This CDR3 has 15 residues. CDR3 amino acids: CASTPTSGLTDTQYF. As DNA, the CDR3 is TGTGCCAGCACCCCGACCAGCGGACTCACAGATACGCAGTATTTT.

This clone was seen more than once but under ten times. V usage is TRBV30 and J usage is TRBJ1-3, with no clear D. V lost 6 bases and J lost 2, with 5 bases in between. The CDR3 length is 11 residues. From germline, CDR1 is GTSNPN and CDR2 SVGIG (reference sequence). CDR3 DNA: TGTGCCTGTGCGCCTGGAAACACCATATATTTT. Translated: CACAPGNTIYF.

This chain links TRBV6-5 with TRBJ1-1; no reliable D call. The germline CDR1 and CDR2 sequences are MNHEY and SVGAGI. This CDR3 is 15 amino acids long. V was pared by 4 bases and J by 0 bases, with 12 bases between. CDR3 in DNA: TGTGCCAGCAGTTTCACCGGGATAATGAACACTGAAGCTTTCTTT. Protein: CASSFTGIMNTEAFF.

The V gene is TRBV2, the J gene TRBJ2-2; 13 nucleotides line up with TRBD2. Germline CDR1 SNHLY, CDR2 FYNNEI. Trimming at V came to 9 bases and at J to 0 bases, leaving 10 bases not matched to a gene. CDR3 length: 18 amino acids. The CDR3, as DNA: TGTGCCAGTAACTGGGGGACTAGCGGGACGGCGAACACCGGGGAGCTGTTTTTT. Translation: CASNWGTSGTANTGELFF.

V is TRBV9 and J is TRBJ1-1; D might be TRBD1 (6 bases). Germline values: CDR1 SGDLS, CDR2 YYNGEE. The CDR3 is made up of 13 amino acids. The V and J ends lost 5 bases and 6 bases respectively, with 14 bases between them. The CDR3 DNA reads TGTGCCAGCAGGACACAGGGCTCCGCTGAAGCTTTCTTT. It specifies CASRTQGSAEAFF.

The chain links TRBV4-1 to TRBJ2-7; 10 bases map to TRBD2. Losses at the gene ends were 0 bases for V and 4 bases for J; bases not matched to a gene: 3. The germline V gene has CDR1 MGHRA and CDR2 YSYEKL. This CDR3 has 15 residues. This chain's CDR3 is CASSQEASGSYEQYF. CDR3 sequence (DNA): TGCGCCAGCAGCCAAGAAGCTAGCGGGAGTTACGAGCAGTACTTC.

V and J are TRBV2 and TRBJ1-4, with D perhaps matching TRBD1 (6 bases). Germline V CDR1 and CDR2: SNHLY, FYNNEI. The CDR3 spans 14 residues. Deletions cut 6 bases from V and 7 bases from J, with 15 bases between. The CDR3 reads CASSAPGQFEKLFF. The CDR3, as DNA: TGTGCCAGCAGCGCCCCCGGACAGTTTGAAAAACTGTTTTTT.

V is TRBV13 and J is TRBJ2-2; 7 nucleotides line up with TRBD1. Trimming at V came to 4 bases and at J to 4 bases, leaving 6 bases not matched to a gene. The length of the CDR3 is 15 residues. Germline V gives CDR1 PRHDT, CDR2 FYEKMQ (reference sequence). In nucleotides, the CDR3 is TGTGCCAGCAGCTGGCAGGGGGAAGGCACCGGGGAGCTGTTTTTT. Protein: CASSWQGEGTGELFF.

This sequence joins TRBV11-2 and TRBJ2-5; tentative D call: TRBD2 (5 bases). V gave up 5 bases and J gave up 4 bases, with 11 bases separating them. Germline V gene lookup returns CDR1 SGHAT and CDR2 FQNNGV. The CDR3 is 13 amino acids. The CDR3 DNA sequence: TGTGCCAGCAGCCCGAGCGGACTAGAGACCCAGTACTTC. Its translation: CASSPSGLETQYF.

The V call is TRBV27, the J call TRBJ2-3, with TRBD1 identical over 7 bases. The CDR3 runs to 14 residues. The germline V gene encodes CDR1 MNHEY and CDR2 SMNVEV (reference sequence). V shed 6 bases and J 5 bases; nucleotides not matched to a gene: 8. This CDR3 is CASRSTGSLDTQYF. The CDR3 DNA follows: TGTGCCAGCAGATCGACAGGGTCCCTAGATACGCAGTATTTT.

In this sample, this clone turned up once. The rearrangement uses TRBV18 and TRBJ2-5; D is possibly TRBD2 (6 bases). Germline V gene sequence: CDR1 KGHSH, CDR2 LQKENI. Trimming shortened V by 3 bases and J by 3 bases, and 11 bases separated the two germline ends. This CDR3 has 14 amino acids. The CDR3 DNA follows: TGTGCCAGCTCACCGGCGGGGTCGGAAGAGACCCAGTACTTC. It is translated as CASSPAGSEETQYF.

J is TRBJ2-7 and V is TRBV27; D perhaps matches TRBD1 (6 bases). CDR1 and CDR2 (germline): MNHEY, SMNVEV (reference sequence). The CDR3 length is 13 residues. Trimming stripped 4 bases from V and 2 bases from J, with 9 bases between. The CDR3: CASSYRVTYEQYF. The CDR3 DNA is TGTGCCAGCAGTTACAGGGTTACCTACGAGCAGTACTTC.

J is TRBJ2-3 and V is TRBV30; 7 nucleotides agree with TRBD2. With V trimmed by 2 bases and J by 2 bases, 10 bases remained unmatched. The germline CDR1 and CDR2 sequences are GTSNPN and SVGIG (reference sequence). The CDR3 runs to 16 residues. This CDR3 reads CAWSSGGLTFTDTQYF. The CDR3 coding sequence is TGTGCCTGGAGTTCGGGGGGACTGACGTTCACAGATACGCAGTATTTT.

The chain has TRBV27 and TRBJ2-7; D is uncertain. Germline V gene sequence: CDR1 MNHEY, CDR2 SMNVEV (reference sequence). Trimming shortened V by 0 bases and J by 3 bases, and 6 bases separated the two germline ends. The CDR3 is made up of 13 amino acids. CDR3 in DNA: TGTGCCAGCAGTTTATCCCCTTTCTACGAGCAGTACTTC. This gives the protein CASSLSPFYEQYF.

This rearrangement joins TRBV27 to TRBJ2-3; weak D call: TRBD1 (6 bases). This CDR3 contains 14 residues. Germline values: CDR1 MNHEY, CDR2 SMNVEV (reference sequence). V lost 3 bases to trimming and J lost 4 bases, with 11 bases between them. The CDR3 DNA is TGTGCCAGCAGTTTTACAGGGTTTGCAGATACGCAGTATTTT. It specifies CASSFTGFADTQYF.

The chain links TRBV19 to TRBJ1-2; TRBD1 might be the D (5 bases). Germline CDR1 reads LNHDA; CDR2 reads SQIVND (reference sequence). CDR3 length: 15 residues. V was clipped by 3 bases and J by 4 bases, with 15 bases between them. CDR3 DNA sequence: TGTGCCAGTAGTATTTTCCTTCGGGGCGGCTATGGCTACACCTTC. The encoded protein is CASSIFLRGGYGYTF.

The V call is TRBV28, the J call TRBJ1-1; no reliable D call. CDR3 size: 14 residues. The V end lost 3 bases, the J end lost 2 bases, and 10 bases lay between the germline ends. Germline V gives CDR1 MDHEN, CDR2 SYDVKM. This CDR3 reads CASSFPEGNTEAFF. The CDR3 DNA reads TGTGCCAGCAGTTTCCCTGAGGGCAACACTGAAGCTTTCTTT.

The chain recombines TRBV15 with TRBJ2-2; D unclear. There are 16 residues in the CDR3. Germline CDR1 and CDR2: LNHNV and YYDKDF (reference sequence). Trimming pared 4 bases from V and 0 bases from J, leaving 12 bases between. The CDR3 sequence is CATSIGLAANTGELFF. In nucleotides, the CDR3 is TGTGCCACCAGCATTGGCCTTGCGGCGAACACCGGGGAGCTGTTTTTT.

The rearrangement uses TRBV5-5 and TRBJ2-2, with D perhaps assigned TRBD1 or TRBD2 (5 bases each). Per germline, CDR1 SGHKS and CDR2 YYEKEE (reference sequence). V lost 4 bases and J 0 bases, leaving 16 bases between the germline ends. The CDR3 runs to 17 residues. CDR3 nucleotides: TGTGCCAGCAGCCGGGGCCGTTGGACTGCGAACACCGGGGAGCTGTTTTTT. It yields the protein CASSRGRWTANTGELFF.